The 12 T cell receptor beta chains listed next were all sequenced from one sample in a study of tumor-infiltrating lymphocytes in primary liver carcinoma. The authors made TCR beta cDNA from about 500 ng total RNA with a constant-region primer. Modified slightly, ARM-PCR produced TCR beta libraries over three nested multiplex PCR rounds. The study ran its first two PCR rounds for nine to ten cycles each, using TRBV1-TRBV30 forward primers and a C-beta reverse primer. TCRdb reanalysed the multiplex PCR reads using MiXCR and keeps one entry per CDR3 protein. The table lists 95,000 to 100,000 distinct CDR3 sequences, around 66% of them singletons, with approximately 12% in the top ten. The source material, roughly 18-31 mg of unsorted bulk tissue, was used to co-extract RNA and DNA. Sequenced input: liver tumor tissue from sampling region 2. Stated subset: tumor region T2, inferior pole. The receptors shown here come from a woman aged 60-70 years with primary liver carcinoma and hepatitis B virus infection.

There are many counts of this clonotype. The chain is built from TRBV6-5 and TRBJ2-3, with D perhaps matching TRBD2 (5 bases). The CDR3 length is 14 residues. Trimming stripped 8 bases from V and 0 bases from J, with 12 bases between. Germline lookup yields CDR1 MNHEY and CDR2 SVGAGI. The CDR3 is CASAGSSSTDTQYF. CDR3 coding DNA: TGTGCCAGCGCTGGGAGTTCAAGCACAGATACGCAGTATTTT.

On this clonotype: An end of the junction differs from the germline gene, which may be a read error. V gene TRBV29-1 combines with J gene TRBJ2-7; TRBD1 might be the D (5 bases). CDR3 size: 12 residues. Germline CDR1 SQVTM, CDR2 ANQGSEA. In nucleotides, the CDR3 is TGCGGCGTTGGAGATACAGGCTACGAGCAATACTTC. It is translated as CGVGDTGYEQYF.

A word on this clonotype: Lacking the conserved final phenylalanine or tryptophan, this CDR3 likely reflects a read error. CDR3 bases: TGTGCCAGCAGCTTAGGTCCGATCATGGCGCTGCGCTATGGCTACACCTAC. Its translation: CASSLGPIMALRYGYTY. V usage is TRBV11-2 and J usage is TRBJ1-2, with D uncertain. V was shortened by 1 base and J by 4 bases, with 19 bases between the two germline ends. The V gene's germline CDR1 is SGHAT and CDR2 FQNNGV. CDR3 length equals 17 residues.

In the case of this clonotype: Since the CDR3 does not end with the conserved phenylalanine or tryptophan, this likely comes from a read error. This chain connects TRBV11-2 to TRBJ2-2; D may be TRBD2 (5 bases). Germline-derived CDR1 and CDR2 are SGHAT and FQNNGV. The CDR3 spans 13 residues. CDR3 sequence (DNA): TGTGCCAGCATCTTATATAGGACTGGGGAACTGTTTTCT. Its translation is CASILYRTGELFS.

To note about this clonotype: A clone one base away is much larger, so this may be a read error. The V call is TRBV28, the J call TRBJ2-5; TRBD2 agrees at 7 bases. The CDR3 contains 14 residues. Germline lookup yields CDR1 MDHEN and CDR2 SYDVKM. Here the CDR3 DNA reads TGTGCCAGCAGTTGGGGAGGGAGCAGGGAGACCCAGCACTTC. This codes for CASSWGGSRETQHF.

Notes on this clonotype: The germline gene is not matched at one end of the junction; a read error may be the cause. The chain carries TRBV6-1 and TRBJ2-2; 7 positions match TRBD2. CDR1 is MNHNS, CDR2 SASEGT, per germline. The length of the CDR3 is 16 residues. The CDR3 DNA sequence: TGTGCCAGCAACTCCGGGACTAACGTTAATACCGGGGAGCTGTCTTTT. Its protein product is CASNSGTNVNTGELSF.

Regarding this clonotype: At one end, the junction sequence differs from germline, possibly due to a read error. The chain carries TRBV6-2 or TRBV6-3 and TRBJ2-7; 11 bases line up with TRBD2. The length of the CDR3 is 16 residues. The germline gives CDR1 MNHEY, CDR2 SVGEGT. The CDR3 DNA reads TGTGCCAGCAGTCTCACGACTAGCGGGAACTTCTACGAACAGTACTTC. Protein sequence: CASSLTTSGNFYEQYF.

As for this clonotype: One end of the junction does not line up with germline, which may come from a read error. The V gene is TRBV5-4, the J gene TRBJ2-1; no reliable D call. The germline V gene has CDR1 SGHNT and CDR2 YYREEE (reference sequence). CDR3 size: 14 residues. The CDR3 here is CASSVSSSYDEQFF. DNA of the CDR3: TGTGCCAGCAGCGTGAGTAGCTCCTACGATGAGCAGTTCTTC.

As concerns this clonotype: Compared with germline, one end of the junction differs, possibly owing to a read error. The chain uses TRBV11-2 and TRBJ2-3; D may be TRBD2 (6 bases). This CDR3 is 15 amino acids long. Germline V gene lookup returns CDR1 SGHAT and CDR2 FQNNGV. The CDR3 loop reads CVSSPNSGRTGTQYF. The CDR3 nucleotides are TGTGTCAGCAGCCCTAACAGCGGGCGCACAGGTACGCAGTACTTT.

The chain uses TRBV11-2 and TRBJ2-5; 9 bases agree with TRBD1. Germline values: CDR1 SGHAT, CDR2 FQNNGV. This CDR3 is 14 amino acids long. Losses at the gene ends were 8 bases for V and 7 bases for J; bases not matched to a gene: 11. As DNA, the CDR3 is TGTGCCAGCGACAGGAGACAGGGGGAAGGGACCCAGTACTTC. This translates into CASDRRQGEGTQYF.

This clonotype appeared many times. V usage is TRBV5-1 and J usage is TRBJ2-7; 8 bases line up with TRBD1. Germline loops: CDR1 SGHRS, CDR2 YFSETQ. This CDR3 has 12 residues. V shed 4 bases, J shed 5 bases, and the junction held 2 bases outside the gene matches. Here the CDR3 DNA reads TGCGCCAGCAGCGCGACAGGGGACGAGCAGTACTTC. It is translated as CASSATGDEQYF.

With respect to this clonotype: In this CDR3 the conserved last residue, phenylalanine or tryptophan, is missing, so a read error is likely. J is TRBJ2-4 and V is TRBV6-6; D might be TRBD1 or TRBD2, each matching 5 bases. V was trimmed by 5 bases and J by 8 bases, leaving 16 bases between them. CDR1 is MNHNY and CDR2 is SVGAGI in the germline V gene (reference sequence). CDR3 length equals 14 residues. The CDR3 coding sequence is TGTGCCAGCAGTAACACCGGGGCATCGGACATTCAGTACTTG. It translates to CASSNTGASDIQYL.